A selection of T cell receptor beta chains follows, all from one sample in a study of identical twins. TCRdb independently ran MiXCR on the 5' RACE reads; one entry per CDR3 protein. The data contain just under 650,000 distinct CDR3 sequences, just over 7% of them singletons. This sample also belongs to another study, concerning yellow fever vaccine responses in identical twins.

The sequencing sample was made of PBMCs. The receptors were gathered from a woman under 30 in good health. Both conserved end residues are trimmed from each CDR3. The order of the fields is clone size, V gene, CDR3 protein. A row's size may be missing; if present it is once, few, many or a size class.

clone_size: many; v_call: TRBV5-6; cdr3_aa: ASSKDLDGTDTQY
clone_size: few; v_call: TRBV9; cdr3_aa: ASSVALSRGLPPSYEQY
clone_size: many; v_call: TRBV28; cdr3_aa: ASSLYSGPGNEQF
clone_size: few; v_call: TRBV4-1; cdr3_aa: ASSLGGYRGFYGYT
clone_size: many; v_call: TRBV11-2; cdr3_aa: ASSSRLAGGLYNEQF
clone_size: .; v_call: TRBV4-1; cdr3_aa: ASSQEGQGVVTQY
clone_size: .; v_call: TRBV2; cdr3_aa: ASSEASSYRVVEQY
clone_size: .; v_call: TRBV20-1; cdr3_aa: SANRDSSNQPQH
clone_size: .; v_call: TRBV28; cdr3_aa: ASRESGGSVLGTQY
clone_size: many; v_call: TRBV11-2; cdr3_aa: ASSSPRGEGRGYGEQF
clone_size: few; v_call: TRBV12-3/TRBV12-4; cdr3_aa: ASRQRLAGGWEQF
clone_size: few; v_call: TRBV27; cdr3_aa: ASSLRSTSGNEQF
clone_size: few; v_call: TRBV11-2; cdr3_aa: ASSGVVISGGGSRSDEQF
clone_size: few; v_call: TRBV10-3; cdr3_aa: AISTGTATNEKLF
clone_size: many; v_call: TRBV20-1; cdr3_aa: SASPQSYGYT
clone_size: many; v_call: TRBV28; cdr3_aa: ASSPGQGGVVYNSPLH
clone_size: many; v_call: TRBV7-3; cdr3_aa: ASSPQGANTEAF
clone_size: .; v_call: TRBV20-1; cdr3_aa: SASGTSGGTDTQY
clone_size: few; v_call: TRBV20-1; cdr3_aa: SARVTSGAYEQY
clone_size: many; v_call: TRBV5-1; cdr3_aa: ASMVSGTNTGELF
clone_size: many; v_call: TRBV15; cdr3_aa: ATSGRLTSGRYGEQF
clone_size: many; v_call: TRBV10-1; cdr3_aa: ASSERVGTYNEQF
clone_size: few; v_call: TRBV27; cdr3_aa: ASSLVEGARGTEAF
clone_size: .; v_call: TRBV24-1; cdr3_aa: ATSQSGKGYEQY
clone_size: .; v_call: TRBV27; cdr3_aa: ASSLSPHWDTQY
clone_size: many; v_call: TRBV6-1; cdr3_aa: ASSENWQGTSPLH
clone_size: many; v_call: TRBV12-3/TRBV12-4; cdr3_aa: ASSGTLNTGELF
clone_size: many; v_call: TRBV18; cdr3_aa: ASSPLETRTSGANVLT
clone_size: few; v_call: TRBV24-1; cdr3_aa: ATSVPGTSQPQH
clone_size: few; v_call: TRBV20-1; cdr3_aa: SARDPVALH
clone_size: .; v_call: TRBV5-1; cdr3_aa: ASSLELAGGVSTDTQY
clone_size: few; v_call: TRBV6-5; cdr3_aa: ASSYSGLFSVQY
clone_size: .; v_call: TRBV6-1; cdr3_aa: ASRTGSSYNEQF
clone_size: .; v_call: TRBV2; cdr3_aa: ASSDGQVNTEAF
clone_size: .; v_call: TRBV29-1; cdr3_aa: SVEGGDPYEQY
clone_size: .; v_call: TRBV20-1; cdr3_aa: SAASGGPNTEAF